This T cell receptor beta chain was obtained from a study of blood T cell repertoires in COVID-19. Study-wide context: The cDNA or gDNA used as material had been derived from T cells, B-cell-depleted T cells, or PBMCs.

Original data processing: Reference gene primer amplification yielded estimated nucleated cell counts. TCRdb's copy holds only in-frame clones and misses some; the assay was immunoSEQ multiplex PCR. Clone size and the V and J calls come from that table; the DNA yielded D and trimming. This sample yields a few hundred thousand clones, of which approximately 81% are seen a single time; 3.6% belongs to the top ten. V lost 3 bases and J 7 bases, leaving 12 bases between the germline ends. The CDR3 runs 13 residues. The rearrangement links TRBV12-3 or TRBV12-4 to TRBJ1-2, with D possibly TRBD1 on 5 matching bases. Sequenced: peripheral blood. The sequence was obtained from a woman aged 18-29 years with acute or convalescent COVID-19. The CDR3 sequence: CASSFQGHRGYTF. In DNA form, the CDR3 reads TGTGCCAGCAGTTTTCAGGGTCACCGTGGCTACACCTTC.